This T cell receptor beta chain was identified in a study of cytomegalovirus exposure and HLA in healthy donors. CDR1 KGHSH and CDR2 LQKENI come from the germline V gene. The CDR3 contains 13 residues. V lost 2 bases to trimming and J lost 6 bases, with 11 bases between them. Both 60 Vbeta primers and 13 Jbeta primers went into the PCR. Sequencing was performed with immunoSEQ multiplex PCR; in TCRdb, only in-frame clones are kept and a portion is missing. The top ten hold 13% to 15% of the sample, which has under 200,000 clones, about 80% seen once. This receptor was obtained from a woman aged 25 to 39 in good health and CMV-seropositive. Material for sequencing was PBMCs. V gene TRBV18 combines with J gene TRBJ2-7; possibly TRBD2 for D (5 bases). CDR3 nucleotides: TGTGCCAGCTCACCATCGACTATCAGCGAGCAGTACTTC. This codes for CASSPSTISEQYF.